The T cell receptor (beta chain) described here comes from a study of T cells in tumors after PD-1 blockade. Study background: Prior checkpoint blockade, systemic immunosuppressant use, or anti-cancer therapy within 4 weeks excluded patients. On average, tumor samples gave 20,000 to 30,000 TCR templates and 6,041 unique clonotypes.

Study-wide results and caveats: After therapy, most expanded exhausted CD8+ clones were absent pre-treatment, suggesting clonal replacement.

A note on this clone: Its specificity is not known.

The data were produced by immunoSEQ multiplex PCR, yet TCRdb's version contains in-frame clones alone and is incomplete. The table includes roughly 4,400 clones, approximately 68% detected once. CDR3 size: 16 residues. Germline V CDR1 and CDR2: LNHDA, SQIVND (reference sequence). V was shortened by 1 base and J by 0 bases, with 10 bases between the two germline ends. J is TRBJ2-4 and V is TRBV19; D might be TRBD1 (6 bases). The sequenced sample was tumor tissue, obtained before anti-PD-1 treatment. The receptor comes from a human donor with basal cell carcinoma. CDR3 bases: TGTGCCAGTAGTATAGGCTCAGGGGTAGCCAAAAACATTCAGTACTTC. The encoded protein is CASSIGSGVAKNIQYF.